Listed here are 6 T cell receptor beta chains from one sample, sequenced in a study of technical replicates of blood from a handful of donors (dated by TCRdb to about 2017). The library was built by means of the immunoSEQ multiplex PCR assay. Drawn from immuneACCESS, this table holds only the in-frame rearrangements with V and J called that TCRdb kept. Clones are partly lost; checked studies trace under half to an unresolved V gene and leave the rest unexplained. The sample table records 75,000 to 100,000 clones; 85% to 95% of these occur just once. The ten largest clones take up about 0.26% of the sample. Source material: T cells isolated from PBMCs. All receptors derive from a human donor in good health.

The chain recombines TRBV5-1 with TRBJ1-1; 11 bases map to TRBD1. Germline CDR1 is SGHRS and CDR2 is YFSETQ. Trimming took 5 bases from V and 5 from J; bases not matched to a gene: 5. The CDR3 has 14 amino acids. The CDR3 DNA sequence: TGCGCCAGCAGGTCGGACAGGGGGCAGACTGAAGCTTTCTTT. As protein: CASRSDRGQTEAFF.

The sample holds a few counts of this clone. The V and J genes are TRBV28 and TRBJ1-4, with no clear D. CDR1 is MDHEN and CDR2 is SYDVKM in the germline V gene. The CDR3 sequence is 11 residues long. V dropped 8 bases and J dropped 11 bases, with 12 bases sitting between them. In nucleotides, the CDR3 is TGTGCCAGCGGGTGGAACTACAAACTGTTTTTT. Residues: CASGWNYKLFF.

The V and J genes are TRBV5-8 and TRBJ2-1, with TRBD2 matching 8 bases. The germline V gene encodes CDR1 SGHTS and CDR2 YDEGEE. Trimming at V came to 0 bases and at J to 4 bases, leaving 9 bases not matched to a gene. This CDR3 is built from 17 residues. This chain's CDR3 is CASSLVLRGGRYNEQFF. The CDR3 nucleotides read TGTGCCAGCAGCTTGGTTTTACGGGGGGGCCGGTACAATGAGCAGTTCTTC.

V and J are TRBV19 and TRBJ2-7; TRBD2 matches 12 bases. V dropped 5 bases and J dropped 4; count of bases not matched to a gene: 15. The germline gives CDR1 LNHDA, CDR2 SQIVND (reference sequence). The CDR3 consists of 18 residues. CDR3: CASSVDAGTSGLLYEQYF. The CDR3 nucleotides are TGTGCCAGTAGTGTTGATGCCGGGACTAGCGGGTTACTGTACGAGCAGTACTTC.

In this sample, this clone turned up a few times. The chain combines TRBV11-3 with TRBJ2-2, with D tentatively TRBD2 (5 bases). Trimming took 5 bases from V and 8 from J, leaving 21 bases between them. Germline V gene sequence: CDR1 SGHNT, CDR2 YENEEA. The length of the CDR3 is 16 residues. The CDR3 loop is CASSDTIGGWRGELFF. The CDR3 nucleotides are TGTGCCAGCAGCGACACAATCGGAGGATGGAGGGGGGAGCTGTTTTTT.

This clone was found once. The rearrangement links TRBV29-1 to TRBJ2-5; 9 bases map to TRBD2. V gave up 7 bases and J gave up 4 bases; unmatched junction bases: 10. Germline V gene data show CDR1 as SQVTM and CDR2 as ANQGSEA. The CDR3 has 14 amino acids. CDR3 sequence reads: CSAQLAGGLETQYF. In DNA form, the CDR3 reads TGCAGCGCACAACTAGCGGGTGGTTTAGAGACCCAGTACTTC.